This T cell receptor (beta chain) was found in a study of OX40 agonist ivuxolimab in advanced cancers. The wider study: Dose-escalation cases comprised hepatocellular carcinoma, melanoma, renal cell or head and neck cancer.

Findings of the study overall: Relative to CD4+, CD8+ T cells held more expanded clones on average.

The table came from immunoSEQ multiplex PCR; TCRdb's copy has only in-frame clones and leaves some out. The sample has approximately 86,000 clones, 86% seen once. The CDR3 consists of 15 residues. J lost 5 bases, V lost 7 bases, and 13 bases had no gene match. Germline values: CDR1 SGHVS, CDR2 FQNEAQ. Samples of blood were obtained at baseline, on cycle 4 day 1, and on cycle 7 day 1. Comment on this clone: What it recognizes is unknown.

The material sequenced was CD4+ or CD8+ T cells sorted from blood, taken in a trial of the OX40 agonist ivuxolimab. V and J are TRBV7-8 and TRBJ2-7, with 8 bases lining up with TRBD1. This sequence originates from an adult with an advanced solid tumor such as melanoma, head and neck, liver or kidney cancer. The CDR3 here is CASTLRGPYQDEQYF. The CDR3 bases are TGTGCCAGCACCCTCAGGGGGCCATATCAAGACGAGCAGTACTTC.